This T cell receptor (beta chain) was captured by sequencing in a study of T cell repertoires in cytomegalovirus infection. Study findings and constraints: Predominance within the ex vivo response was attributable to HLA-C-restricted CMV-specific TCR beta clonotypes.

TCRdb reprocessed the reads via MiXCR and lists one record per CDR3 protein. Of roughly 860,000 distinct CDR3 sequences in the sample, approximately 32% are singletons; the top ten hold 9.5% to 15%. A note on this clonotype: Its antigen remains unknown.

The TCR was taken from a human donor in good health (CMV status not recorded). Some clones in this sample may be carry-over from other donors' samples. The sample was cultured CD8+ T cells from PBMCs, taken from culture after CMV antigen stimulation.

This chain's CDR3 is CASSLGDSPRPQHF. CDR3 DNA sequence: TGTGCCAGCAGCTTGGGGGACTCCCCGCGGCCCCAGCATTTT. The rearrangement joins TRBV7-6 to TRBJ1-5, with a tentative D call TRBD1 (5 bases). CDR1 and CDR2 (germline): SGHVS, FNYEAQ. CDR3 length: 14 amino acids. V was pared by 3 bases and J by 9 bases, with 15 bases between.